This TCR beta chain appears in the sequencing data of a study of T cell repertoires in cytomegalovirus infection. MiXCR was run by TCRdb on the reads, yielding one entry per CDR3 protein. In the table there are approximately 630,000 distinct CDR3 sequences, 24% of which are singletons. There are 16 residues in the CDR3. The V gene end was trimmed by 3 bases and the J gene end by 1 base; junction bases not matched to a gene: 7. The germline gives CDR1 SEHNR, CDR2 FQNEAQ (reference sequence). V usage is TRBV7-9 and J usage is TRBJ1-1; 8 bases agree with TRBD1. The origin of this receptor is a human donor in good health (CMV status not recorded). Some clones in this sample may be carry-over from other donors' samples. Sequenced sample: CD8+ T cells from PBMCs. As DNA, the CDR3 is TGTGCCAGCAGCTTTCCCCTGGGGACAGGGAACACTGAAGCTTTCTTT. Amino acid sequence: CASSFPLGTGNTEAFF. The full variable domain, with the rest looked up from reference TRBV7-9 and TRBJ1-1, is DTGVSQNPRHKITKRGQNVTFRCDPISEHNRLYWYRQTLGQGPEFLTYFQNEAQLEKSRLLSDRFSAERPKGSFSTLEIQRTEQGDSAMYLCASSFPLGTGNTEAFFGQGTRLTVV.